This T cell receptor (beta chain) stems from a study of blood T cell repertoires in COVID-19. Clones were read by immunoSEQ multiplex PCR, and TCRdb kept only the in-frame ones, dropping some. The table has about 110,000 clones, roughly four fifths seen once. CDR3 length: 15 amino acids. Looked up from germline, CDR1 is SGHDN and CDR2 is FVKESK. V dropped 0 bases and J dropped 1 base, with 9 bases sitting between them. Material: peripheral blood. This clonotype was obtained from a man in his sixties or seventies with active or convalescent COVID-19. The chain joins TRBV14 to TRBJ1-1; D unclear. As DNA, the CDR3 is TGTGCCAGCAGCCAAGATGTAGGGAGGAACACTGAAGCTTTCTTT. Its translation: CASSQDVGRNTEAFF.